This T cell receptor (beta chain) came from a study of T cells in narcolepsy. Looking at the study overall: Healthy controls were enrolled alongside patients with narcolepsy type 1 or type 2.

Trimming shortened V by 6 bases and J by 2 bases, and 14 bases separated the two germline ends. The CDR3 runs 14 residues. Germline V gene lookup returns CDR1 SNHLY and CDR2 FYNNEI. To note about this clone: Its target is not known.

Study results and caveats: Same-patient CSF and blood CD4+ T cell clonotypes included HCRT-specific and TRIB2-specific autoreactive ones. Blood of same and different patients, but not healthy controls, reportedly held recurring autoreactive clonotypes. In some patient and control memory CD4+ samples, autoreactive clones were absent.

Generated by immunoSEQ multiplex PCR, the TCRdb table keeps only in-frame clones and is missing some. The table has tens of thousands of clones, about four fifths seen once. The chain carries TRBV2 and TRBJ2-7, with D possibly TRBD1 on 5 matching bases. The sequenced material came from memory (CD45RA-) CD4+ T cells from blood. The receptor was derived from a human donor in good health. The CDR3 protein is CASRRGQATYEQYF. Here the CDR3 DNA reads TGTGCCAGCAGGCGTGGACAAGCGACCTACGAGCAGTACTTC. The full variable domain, in which reference TRBV2 and TRBJ2-7 provide the parts outside the CDR3, is EPEVTQTPSHQVTQMGQEVILRCVPISNHLYFYWYRQILGQKVEFLVSFYNNEISEKSEIFDDQFSVERPDGSNFTLKIRSTKLEDSAMYFCASRRGQATYEQYFGPGTRLTVT.